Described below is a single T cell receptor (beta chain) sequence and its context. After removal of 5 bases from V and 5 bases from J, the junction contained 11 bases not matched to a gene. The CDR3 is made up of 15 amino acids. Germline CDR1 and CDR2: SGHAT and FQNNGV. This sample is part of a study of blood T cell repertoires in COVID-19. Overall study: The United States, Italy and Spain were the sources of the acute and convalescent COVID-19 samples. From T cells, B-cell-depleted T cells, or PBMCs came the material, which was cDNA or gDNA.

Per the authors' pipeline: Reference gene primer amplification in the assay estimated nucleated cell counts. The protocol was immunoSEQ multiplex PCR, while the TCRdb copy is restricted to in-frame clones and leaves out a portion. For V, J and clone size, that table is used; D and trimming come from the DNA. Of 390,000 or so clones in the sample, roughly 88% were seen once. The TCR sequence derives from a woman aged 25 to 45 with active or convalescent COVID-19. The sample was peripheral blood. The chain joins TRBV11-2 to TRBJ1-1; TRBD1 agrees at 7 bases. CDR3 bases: TGTGCCAGCAGCCGTTCACAGGGGATCGGGACTGAAGCTTTCTTT. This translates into CASSRSQGIGTEAFF. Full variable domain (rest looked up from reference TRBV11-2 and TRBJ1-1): EAGVAQSPRYKIIEKRQSVAFWCNPISGHATLYWYQQILGQGPKLLIQFQNNGVVDDSQLPKDRFSAERLKGVDSTLKIQPAKLEDSAVYLCASSRSQGIGTEAFFGQGTRLTVV.